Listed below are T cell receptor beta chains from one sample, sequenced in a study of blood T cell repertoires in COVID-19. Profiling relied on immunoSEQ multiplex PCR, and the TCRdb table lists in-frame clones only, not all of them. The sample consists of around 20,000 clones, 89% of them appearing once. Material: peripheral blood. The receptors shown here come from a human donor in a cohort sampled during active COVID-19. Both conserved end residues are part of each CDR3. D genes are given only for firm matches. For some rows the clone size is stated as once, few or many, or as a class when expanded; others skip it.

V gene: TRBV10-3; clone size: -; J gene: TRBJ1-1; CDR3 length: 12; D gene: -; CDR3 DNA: TGTGCCATCAGGACTACGAACACTGAAGCTTTCTTT; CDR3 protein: CAIRTTNTEAFF
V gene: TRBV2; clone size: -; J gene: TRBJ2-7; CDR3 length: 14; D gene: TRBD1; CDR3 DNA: TGTGCCAGCAGATTGGAAGGGACAGCCTACGAGCAGTACTTC; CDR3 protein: CASRLEGTAYEQYF
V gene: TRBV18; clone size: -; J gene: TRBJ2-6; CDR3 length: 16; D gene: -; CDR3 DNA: TGTGCCAGCTCTCAAGAGGGGGAAGTGGGGGCCAACGTCCTGACTTTC; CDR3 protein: CASSQEGEVGANVLTF
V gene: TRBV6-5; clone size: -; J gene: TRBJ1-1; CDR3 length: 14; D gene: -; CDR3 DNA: TGTGCCAGCAGTTATGGGGGGACGAACACTGAAGCTTTCTTT; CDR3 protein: CASSYGGTNTEAFF
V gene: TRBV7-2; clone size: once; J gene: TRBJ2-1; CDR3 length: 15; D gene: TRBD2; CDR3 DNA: TGTGCCAGCAGCCAGAGACTAGCGGGGTACAATGAGCAGTTCTTC; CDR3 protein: CASSQRLAGYNEQFF
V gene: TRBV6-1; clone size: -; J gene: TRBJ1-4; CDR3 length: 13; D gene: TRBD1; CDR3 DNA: TGTGCCAGCAGTGACGGACAGGGTGAAAAACTGTTTTTT; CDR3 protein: CASSDGQGEKLFF
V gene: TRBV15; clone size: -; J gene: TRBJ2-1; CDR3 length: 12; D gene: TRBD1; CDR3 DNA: TGTGCCGCTTCGACAGGGTACAATGAGCAGTTCTTC; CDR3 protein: CAASTGYNEQFF
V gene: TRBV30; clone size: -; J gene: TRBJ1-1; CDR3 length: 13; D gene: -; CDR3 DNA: TGTGCCTTCTCTATCTTTCGGAGGACTGAAGCTTTCTTT; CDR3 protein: CAFSIFRRTEAFF
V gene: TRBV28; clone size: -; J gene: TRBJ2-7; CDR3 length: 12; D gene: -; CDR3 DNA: TGTGCCAGCAGTCTCCCACGACAGGAGCAGTACTTC; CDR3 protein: CASSLPRQEQYF
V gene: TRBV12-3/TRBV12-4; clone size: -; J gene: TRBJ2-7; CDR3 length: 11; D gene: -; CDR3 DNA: TGTGCCAGCAGTTTGGCGGGACAGCAGTACTTC; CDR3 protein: CASSLAGQQYF
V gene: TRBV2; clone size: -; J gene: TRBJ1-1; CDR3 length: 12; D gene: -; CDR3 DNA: TGTGCCAGCAGCGAACAGGGTGGGGAGCGGGTCTTT; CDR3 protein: CASSEQGGERVF
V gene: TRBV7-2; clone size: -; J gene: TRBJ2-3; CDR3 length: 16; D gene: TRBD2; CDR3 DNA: TGTGCCAGCAGTTACGGCCAGCGGGAGATTCGAGATACGCAGTATTTT; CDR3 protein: CASSYGQREIRDTQYF
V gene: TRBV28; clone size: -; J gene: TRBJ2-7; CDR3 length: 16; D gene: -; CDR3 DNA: TGTGCCAGCAGTCCTCTTCGTGACTCCAGCGCCTACGAGCAGTACTTC; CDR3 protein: CASSPLRDSSAYEQYF
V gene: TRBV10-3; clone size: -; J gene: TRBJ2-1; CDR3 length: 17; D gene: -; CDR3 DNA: TGTGCCATCAGTGATGGTTACCTTGATAATCCCCCAACTTCACAGTTCTTC; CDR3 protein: CAISDGYLDNPPTSQFF
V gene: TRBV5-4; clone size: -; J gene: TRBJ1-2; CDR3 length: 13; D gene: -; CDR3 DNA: TGTGCCAGCAGCCCGCAGCGGACAGAGGGCTACACCTTC; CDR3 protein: CASSPQRTEGYTF
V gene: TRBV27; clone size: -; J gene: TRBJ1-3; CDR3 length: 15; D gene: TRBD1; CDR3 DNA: TGTGCCAGCAGTTTAACCGGGACAGGGGGAAACACCATATATTTT; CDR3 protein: CASSLTGTGGNTIYF
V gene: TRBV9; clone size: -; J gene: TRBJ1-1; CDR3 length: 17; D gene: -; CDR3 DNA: TGTGCCAGCAGCGTAGGTGGTCGGGGCAGGGGTGAAACTGAAGCTTTCTTT; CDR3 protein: CASSVGGRGRGETEAFF
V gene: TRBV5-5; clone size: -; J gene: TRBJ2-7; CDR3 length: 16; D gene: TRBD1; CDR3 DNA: TGTGCCAGCAGCTTGGAGGGGACAGGGAGCTCCTACGAGCAGTACTTC; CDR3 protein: CASSLEGTGSSYEQYF
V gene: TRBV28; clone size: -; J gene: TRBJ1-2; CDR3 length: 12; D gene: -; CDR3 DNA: TGTGCCAGCATGGGTACGGGCTATGGCTACACCTTC; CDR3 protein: CASMGTGYGYTF
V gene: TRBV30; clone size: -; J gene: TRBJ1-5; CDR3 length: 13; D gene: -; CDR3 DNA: TGTGCCTGGAGTGTAACGGGAGATCAGCCCCAGCATTTT; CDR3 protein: CAWSVTGDQPQHF
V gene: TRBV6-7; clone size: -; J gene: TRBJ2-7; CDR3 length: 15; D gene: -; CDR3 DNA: TGTGCCAGCAGTTACCTTCAGAGGGTGCGGGACGAGCAGTACTTC; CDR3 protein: CASSYLQRVRDEQYF
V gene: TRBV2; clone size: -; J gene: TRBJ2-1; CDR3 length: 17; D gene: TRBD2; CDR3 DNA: TGTGCCAGCAGGGACCTTTATGGGGGAGGGCCTCGGAATGAGCAGTTCTTC; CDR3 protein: CASRDLYGGGPRNEQFF
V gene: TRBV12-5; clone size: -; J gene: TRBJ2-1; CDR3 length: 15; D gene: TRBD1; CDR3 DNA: TGTGCTAGTGGCTCCTCGGGACAGGGGGGGAATGAGCAGTTCTTC; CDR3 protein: CASGSSGQGGNEQFF